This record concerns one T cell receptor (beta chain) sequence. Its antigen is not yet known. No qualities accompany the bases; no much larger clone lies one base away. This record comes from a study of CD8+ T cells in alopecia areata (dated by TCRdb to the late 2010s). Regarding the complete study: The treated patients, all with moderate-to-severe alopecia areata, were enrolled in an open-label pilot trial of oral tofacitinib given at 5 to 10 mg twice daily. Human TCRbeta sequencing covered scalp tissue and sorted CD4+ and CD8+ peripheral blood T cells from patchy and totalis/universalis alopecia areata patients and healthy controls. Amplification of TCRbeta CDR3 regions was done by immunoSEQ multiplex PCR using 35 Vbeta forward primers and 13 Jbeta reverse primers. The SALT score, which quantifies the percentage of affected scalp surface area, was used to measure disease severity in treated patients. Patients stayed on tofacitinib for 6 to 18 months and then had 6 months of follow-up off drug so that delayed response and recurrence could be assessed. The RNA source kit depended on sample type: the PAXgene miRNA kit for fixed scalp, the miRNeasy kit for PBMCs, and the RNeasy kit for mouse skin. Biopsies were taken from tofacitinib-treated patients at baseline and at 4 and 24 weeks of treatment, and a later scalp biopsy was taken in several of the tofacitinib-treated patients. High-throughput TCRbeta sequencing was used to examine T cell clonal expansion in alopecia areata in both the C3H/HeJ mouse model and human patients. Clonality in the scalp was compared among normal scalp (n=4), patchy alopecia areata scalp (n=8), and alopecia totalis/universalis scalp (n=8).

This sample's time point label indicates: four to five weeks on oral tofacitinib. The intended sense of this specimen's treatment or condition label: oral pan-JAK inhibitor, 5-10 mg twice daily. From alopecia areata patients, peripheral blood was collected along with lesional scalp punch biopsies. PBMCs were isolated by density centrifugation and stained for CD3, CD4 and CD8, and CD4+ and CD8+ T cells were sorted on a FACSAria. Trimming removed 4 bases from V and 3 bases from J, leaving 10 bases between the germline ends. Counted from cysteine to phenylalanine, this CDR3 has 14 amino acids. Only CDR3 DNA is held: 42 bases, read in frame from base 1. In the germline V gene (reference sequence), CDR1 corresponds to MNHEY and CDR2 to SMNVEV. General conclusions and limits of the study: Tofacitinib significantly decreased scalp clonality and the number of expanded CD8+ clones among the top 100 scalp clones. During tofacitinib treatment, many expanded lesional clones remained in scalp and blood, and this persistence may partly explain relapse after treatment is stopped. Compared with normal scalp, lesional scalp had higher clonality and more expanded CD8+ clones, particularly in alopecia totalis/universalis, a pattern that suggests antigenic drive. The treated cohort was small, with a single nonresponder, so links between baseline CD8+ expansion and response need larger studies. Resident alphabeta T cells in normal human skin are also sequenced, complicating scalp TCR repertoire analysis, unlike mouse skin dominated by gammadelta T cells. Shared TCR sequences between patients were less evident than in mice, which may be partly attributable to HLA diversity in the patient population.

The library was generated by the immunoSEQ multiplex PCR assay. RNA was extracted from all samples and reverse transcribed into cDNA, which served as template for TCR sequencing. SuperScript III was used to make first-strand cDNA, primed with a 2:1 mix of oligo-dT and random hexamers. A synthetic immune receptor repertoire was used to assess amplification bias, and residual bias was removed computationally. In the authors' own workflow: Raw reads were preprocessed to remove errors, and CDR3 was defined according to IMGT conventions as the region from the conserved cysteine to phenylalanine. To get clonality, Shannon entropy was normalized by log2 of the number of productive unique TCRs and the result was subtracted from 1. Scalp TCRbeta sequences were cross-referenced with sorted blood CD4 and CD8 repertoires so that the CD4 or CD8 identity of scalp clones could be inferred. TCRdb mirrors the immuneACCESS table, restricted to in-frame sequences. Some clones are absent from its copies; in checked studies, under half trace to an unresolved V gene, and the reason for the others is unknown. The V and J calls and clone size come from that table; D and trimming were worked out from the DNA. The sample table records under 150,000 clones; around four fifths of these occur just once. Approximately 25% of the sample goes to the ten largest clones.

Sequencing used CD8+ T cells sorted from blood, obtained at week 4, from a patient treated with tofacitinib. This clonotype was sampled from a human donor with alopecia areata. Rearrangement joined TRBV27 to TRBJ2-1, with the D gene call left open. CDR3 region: CASSSDNDYNEQFF. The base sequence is TGTGCCAGCAGTTCAGACAACGACTACAATGAGCAGTTCTTC.